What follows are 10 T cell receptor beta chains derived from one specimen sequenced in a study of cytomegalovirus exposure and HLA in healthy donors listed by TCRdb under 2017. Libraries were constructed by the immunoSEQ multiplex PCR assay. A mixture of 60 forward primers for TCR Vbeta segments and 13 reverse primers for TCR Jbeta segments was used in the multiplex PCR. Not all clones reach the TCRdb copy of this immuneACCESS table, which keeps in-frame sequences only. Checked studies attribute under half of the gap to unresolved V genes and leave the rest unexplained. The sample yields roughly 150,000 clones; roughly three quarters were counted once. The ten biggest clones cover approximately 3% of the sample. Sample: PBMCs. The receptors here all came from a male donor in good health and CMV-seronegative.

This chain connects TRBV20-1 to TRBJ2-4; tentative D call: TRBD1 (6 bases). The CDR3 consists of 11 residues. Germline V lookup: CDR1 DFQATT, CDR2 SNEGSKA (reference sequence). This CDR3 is CTHYRENIQYF. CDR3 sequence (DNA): TGCACGCATTACAGGGAAAACATTCAGTACTTC.

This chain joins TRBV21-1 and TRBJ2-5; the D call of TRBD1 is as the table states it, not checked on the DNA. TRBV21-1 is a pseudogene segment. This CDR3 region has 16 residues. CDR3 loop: CASSNTGLGLEETQYF. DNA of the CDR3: TGTGCCAGCAGCAACACAGGTCTGGGGTTAGAAGAGACCCAGTACTTC.

CDR3 nucleotide sequence: TGTGCCAGCAGCTCACACTCGCGGGGTGGGGGCTACACCTTC. It yields the protein CASSSHSRGGGYTF. This chain connects TRBV7-9 to TRBJ1-2; the D is unclear. This CDR3 region has 14 residues. Germline values: CDR1 SEHNR, CDR2 FQNEAQ (reference sequence). V lost 4 bases and J 8 bases, leaving 17 bases between the germline ends.

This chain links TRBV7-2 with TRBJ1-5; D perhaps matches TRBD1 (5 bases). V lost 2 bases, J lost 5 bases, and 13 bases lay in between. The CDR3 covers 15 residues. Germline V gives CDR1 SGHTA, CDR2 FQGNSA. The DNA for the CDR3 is TGTGCCAGCAGCTTAAAGGGGCGGGGTGATCAGCCCCAGCATTTT. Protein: CASSLKGRGDQPQHF.

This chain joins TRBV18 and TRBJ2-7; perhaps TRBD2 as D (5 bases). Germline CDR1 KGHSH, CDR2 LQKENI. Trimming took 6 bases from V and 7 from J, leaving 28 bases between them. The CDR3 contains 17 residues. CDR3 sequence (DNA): TGTGCCAGCTCCGAACGGGGTCCCGGCGTCTCCCGTAGTGAGCAGTACTTC. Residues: CASSERGPGVSRSEQYF.

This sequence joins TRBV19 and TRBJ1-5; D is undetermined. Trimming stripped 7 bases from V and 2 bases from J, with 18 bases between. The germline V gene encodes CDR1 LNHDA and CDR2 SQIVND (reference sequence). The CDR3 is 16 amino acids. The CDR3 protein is CASTLGRAQGNQPQHF. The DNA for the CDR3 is TGTGCCAGTACCCTGGGGAGGGCGCAGGGCAATCAGCCCCAGCATTTT. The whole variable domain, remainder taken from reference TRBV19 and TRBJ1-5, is DGGITQSPKYLFRKEGQNVTLSCEQNLNHDAMYWYRQDPGQGLRLIYYSQIVNDFQKGDIAEGYSVSREKKESFPLTVTSAQKNPTAFYLCASTLGRAQGNQPQHFGDGTRLSIL.

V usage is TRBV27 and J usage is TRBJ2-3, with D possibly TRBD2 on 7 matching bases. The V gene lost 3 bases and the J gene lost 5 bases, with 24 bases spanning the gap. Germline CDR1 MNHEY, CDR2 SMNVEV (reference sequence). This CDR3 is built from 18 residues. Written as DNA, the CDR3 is TGTGCCAGCAGTTTGAGGGGGGGCGCGTCCACCAAGGGAGATACGCAGTATTTT. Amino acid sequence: CASSLRGGASTKGDTQYF.

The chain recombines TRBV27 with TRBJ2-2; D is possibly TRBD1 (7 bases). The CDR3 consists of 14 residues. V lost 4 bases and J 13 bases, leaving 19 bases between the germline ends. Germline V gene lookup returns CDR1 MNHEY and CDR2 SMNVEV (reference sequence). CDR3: CASSSDRARGGLFF. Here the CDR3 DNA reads TGTGCCAGCAGTTCCGACAGGGCGCGGGGCGGGCTGTTTTTT.

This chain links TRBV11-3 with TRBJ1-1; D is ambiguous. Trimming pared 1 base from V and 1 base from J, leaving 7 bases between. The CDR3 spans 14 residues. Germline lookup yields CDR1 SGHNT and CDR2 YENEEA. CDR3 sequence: CASSLARQNTEAFF. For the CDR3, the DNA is TGTGCCAGCAGCTTAGCGCGGCAGAACACTGAAGCTTTCTTT.

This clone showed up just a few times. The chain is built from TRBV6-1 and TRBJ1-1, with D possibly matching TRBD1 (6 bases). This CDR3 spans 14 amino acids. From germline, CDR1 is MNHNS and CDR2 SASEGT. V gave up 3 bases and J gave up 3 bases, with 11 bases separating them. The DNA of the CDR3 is TGTGCCAGCAGTGAGCAGGGGTGGGACACTGAAGCTTTCTTT. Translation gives CASSEQGWDTEAFF.